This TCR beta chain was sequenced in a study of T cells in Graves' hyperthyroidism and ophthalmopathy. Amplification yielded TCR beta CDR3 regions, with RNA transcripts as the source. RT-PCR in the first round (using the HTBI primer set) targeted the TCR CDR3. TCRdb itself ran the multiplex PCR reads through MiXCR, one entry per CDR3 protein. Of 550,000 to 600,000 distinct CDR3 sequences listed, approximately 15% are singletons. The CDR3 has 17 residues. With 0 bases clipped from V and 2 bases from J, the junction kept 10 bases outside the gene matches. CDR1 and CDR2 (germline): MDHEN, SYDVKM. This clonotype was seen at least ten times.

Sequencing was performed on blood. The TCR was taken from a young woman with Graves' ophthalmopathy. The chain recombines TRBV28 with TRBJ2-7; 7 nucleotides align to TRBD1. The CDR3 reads CASSLWESGTAAYEQYF. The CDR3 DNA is TGTGCCAGCAGTTTATGGGAGTCCGGGACAGCAGCCTACGAGCAGTACTTC.